This T cell receptor (beta chain) was observed in a study of cytomegalovirus exposure and HLA in healthy donors. Unmatched junction bases numbered 6, after V lost 2 bases and J lost 4 bases. Germline V lookup: CDR1 SGHTA, CDR2 FQGNSA. The CDR3 length is 17 residues. Both 60 Vbeta primers and 13 Jbeta primers went into the PCR. TCRdb keeps only in-frame clones here, not all; method: immunoSEQ multiplex PCR. The profile shows 150,000 to 200,000 clones, around 80% of them singletons. The origin of this receptor is a man aged 18 to 35 in good health and CMV-seronegative. The sequenced sample consisted of PBMCs. The chain joins TRBV7-2 to TRBJ2-5, with TRBD2 matching 14 bases. CDR3 amino acids: CASSLRGLAGGIETQYF. CDR3 nucleotides: TGTGCCAGCAGCTTACGAGGACTAGCGGGGGGCATAGAGACCCAGTACTTC.